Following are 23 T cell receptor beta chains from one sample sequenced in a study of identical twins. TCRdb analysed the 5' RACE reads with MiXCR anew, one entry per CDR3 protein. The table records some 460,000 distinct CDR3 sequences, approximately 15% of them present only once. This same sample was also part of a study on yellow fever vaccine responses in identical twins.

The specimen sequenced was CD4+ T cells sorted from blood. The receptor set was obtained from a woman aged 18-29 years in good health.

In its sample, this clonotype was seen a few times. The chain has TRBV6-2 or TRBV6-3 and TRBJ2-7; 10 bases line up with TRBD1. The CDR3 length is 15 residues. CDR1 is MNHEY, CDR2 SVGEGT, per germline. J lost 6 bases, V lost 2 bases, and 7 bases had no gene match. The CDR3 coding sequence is TGTGCCAGCAGTTACCGGACAGGGGGTAAACTCGAGCAGTACTTC. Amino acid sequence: CASSYRTGGKLEQYF.

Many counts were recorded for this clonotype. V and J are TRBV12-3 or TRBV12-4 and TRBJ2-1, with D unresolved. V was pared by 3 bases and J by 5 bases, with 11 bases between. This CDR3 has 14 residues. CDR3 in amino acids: CASSFTQGNNEQFF. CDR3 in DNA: TGTGCCAGCAGTTTTACCCAAGGTAACAATGAGCAGTTCTTC.

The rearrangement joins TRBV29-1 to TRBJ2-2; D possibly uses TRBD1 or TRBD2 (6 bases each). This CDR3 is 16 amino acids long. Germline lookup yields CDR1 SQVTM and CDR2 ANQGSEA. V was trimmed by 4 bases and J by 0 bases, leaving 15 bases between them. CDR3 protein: CSVGGGRETNTGELFF. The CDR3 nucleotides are TGCAGCGTTGGAGGGGGTCGGGAGACGAACACCGGGGAGCTGTTTTTT.

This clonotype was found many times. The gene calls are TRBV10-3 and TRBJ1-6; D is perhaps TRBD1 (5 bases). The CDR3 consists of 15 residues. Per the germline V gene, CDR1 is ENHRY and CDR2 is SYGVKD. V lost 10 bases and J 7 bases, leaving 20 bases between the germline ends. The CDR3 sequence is CATLQGDATNSPLHF. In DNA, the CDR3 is TGTGCCACCTTACAAGGGGACGCAACGAATTCACCCCTCCACTTT.

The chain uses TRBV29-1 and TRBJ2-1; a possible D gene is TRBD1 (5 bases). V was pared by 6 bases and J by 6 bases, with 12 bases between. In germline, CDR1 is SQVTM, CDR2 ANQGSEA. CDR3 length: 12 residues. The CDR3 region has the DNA TGCAGCGTCAAAACCGACAGCAATGAGCAGTTCTTC. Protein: CSVKTDSNEQFF.

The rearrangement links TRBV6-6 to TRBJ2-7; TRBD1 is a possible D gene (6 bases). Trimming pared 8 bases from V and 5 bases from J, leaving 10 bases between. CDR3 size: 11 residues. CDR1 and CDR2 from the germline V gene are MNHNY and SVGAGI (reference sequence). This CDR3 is CASGHRDEQYF. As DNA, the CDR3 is TGTGCCAGCGGCCACAGGGACGAGCAGTACTTC.

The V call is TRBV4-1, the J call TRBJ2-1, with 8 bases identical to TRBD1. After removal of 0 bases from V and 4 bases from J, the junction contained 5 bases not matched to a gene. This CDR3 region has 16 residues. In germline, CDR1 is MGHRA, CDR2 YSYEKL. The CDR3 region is CASSQDHQGAYNEQFF. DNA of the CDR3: TGCGCCAGCAGCCAAGATCACCAGGGGGCTTACAATGAGCAGTTCTTC.

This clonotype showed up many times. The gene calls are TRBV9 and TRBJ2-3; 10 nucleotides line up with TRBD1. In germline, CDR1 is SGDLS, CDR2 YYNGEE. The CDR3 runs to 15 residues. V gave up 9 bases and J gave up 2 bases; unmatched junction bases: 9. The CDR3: CATNRGTGATDTQYF. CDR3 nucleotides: TGTGCCACAAACCGTGGGACAGGGGCCACAGATACGCAGTATTTT.

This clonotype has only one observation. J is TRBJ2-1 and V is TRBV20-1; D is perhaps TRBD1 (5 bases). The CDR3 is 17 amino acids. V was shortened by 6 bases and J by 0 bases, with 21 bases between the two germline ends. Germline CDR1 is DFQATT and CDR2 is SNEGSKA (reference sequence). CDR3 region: CSANNLRAASSYNEQFF. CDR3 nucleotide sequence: TGCAGTGCAAATAATCTCAGGGCCGCGAGCTCCTACAATGAGCAGTTCTTC.

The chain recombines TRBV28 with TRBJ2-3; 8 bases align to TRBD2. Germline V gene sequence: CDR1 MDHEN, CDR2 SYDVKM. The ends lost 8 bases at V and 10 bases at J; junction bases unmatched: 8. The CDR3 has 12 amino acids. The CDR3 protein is CASSGGGRAQYF. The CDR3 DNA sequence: TGTGCCAGCTCGGGAGGGGGTCGGGCGCAGTATTTT.

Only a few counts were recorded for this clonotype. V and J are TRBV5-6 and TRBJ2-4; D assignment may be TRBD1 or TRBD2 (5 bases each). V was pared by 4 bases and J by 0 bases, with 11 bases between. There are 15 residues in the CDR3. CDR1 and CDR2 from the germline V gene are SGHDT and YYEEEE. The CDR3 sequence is CASSLGRLAKNIQYF. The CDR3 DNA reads TGTGCCAGCAGCCTGGGACGTTTAGCCAAAAACATTCAGTACTTC.

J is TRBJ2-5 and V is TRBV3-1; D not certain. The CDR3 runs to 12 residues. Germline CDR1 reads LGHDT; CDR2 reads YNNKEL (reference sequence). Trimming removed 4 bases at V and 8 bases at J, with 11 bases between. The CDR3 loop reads CASSPDWVTQYF. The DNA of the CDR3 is TGTGCCAGCAGCCCCGACTGGGTTACCCAGTACTTC.

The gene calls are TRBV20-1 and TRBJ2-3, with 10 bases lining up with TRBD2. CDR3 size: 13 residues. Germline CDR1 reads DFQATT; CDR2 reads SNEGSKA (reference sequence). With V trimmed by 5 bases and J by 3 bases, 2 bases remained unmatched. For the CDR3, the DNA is TGCAGTGCTTTGACTAGCGGGACAGATACGCAGTATTTT. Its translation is CSALTSGTDTQYF.

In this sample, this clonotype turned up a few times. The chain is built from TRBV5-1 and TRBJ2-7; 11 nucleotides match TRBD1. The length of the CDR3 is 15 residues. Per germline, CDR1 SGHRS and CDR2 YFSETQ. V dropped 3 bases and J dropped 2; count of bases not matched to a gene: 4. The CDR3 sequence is CASSYGQGATYEQYF. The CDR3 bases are TGCGCCAGCAGCTACGGACAGGGGGCCACCTACGAGCAGTACTTC.

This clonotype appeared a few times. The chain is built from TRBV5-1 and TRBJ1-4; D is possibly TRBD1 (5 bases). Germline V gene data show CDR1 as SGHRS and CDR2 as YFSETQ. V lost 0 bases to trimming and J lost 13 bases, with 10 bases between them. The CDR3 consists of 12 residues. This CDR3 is CASSLAGVGLFF. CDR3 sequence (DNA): TGCGCCAGCAGCTTGGCGGGGGTCGGACTGTTTTTT.

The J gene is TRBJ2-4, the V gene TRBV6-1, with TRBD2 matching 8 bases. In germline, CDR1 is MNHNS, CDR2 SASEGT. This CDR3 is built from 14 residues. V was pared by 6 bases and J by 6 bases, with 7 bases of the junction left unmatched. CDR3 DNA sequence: TGTGCCAGCAGGCGGGGGGCGATCGGAAACATTCAGTACTTC. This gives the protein CASRRGAIGNIQYF.

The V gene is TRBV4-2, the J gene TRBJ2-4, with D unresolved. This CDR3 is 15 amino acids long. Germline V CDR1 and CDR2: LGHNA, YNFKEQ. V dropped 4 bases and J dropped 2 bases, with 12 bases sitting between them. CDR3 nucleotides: TGTGCCAGCAGCCCCCGGCCCCGAACCAAAAACATTCAGTACTTC. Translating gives CASSPRPRTKNIQYF.

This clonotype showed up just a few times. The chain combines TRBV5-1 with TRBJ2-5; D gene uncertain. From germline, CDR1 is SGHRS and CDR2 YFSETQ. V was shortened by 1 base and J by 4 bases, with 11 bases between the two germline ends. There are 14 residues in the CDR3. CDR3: CASSLSSRAETQYF. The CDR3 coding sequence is TGCGCCAGCAGCTTGTCTAGTAGGGCAGAGACCCAGTACTTC.

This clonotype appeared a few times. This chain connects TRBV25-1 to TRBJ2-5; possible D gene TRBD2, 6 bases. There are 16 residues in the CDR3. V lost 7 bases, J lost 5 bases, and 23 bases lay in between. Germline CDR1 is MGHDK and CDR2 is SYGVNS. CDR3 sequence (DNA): TGTGCCAGCACTCCAAACGGGGTGGCGGGAAGGGAGACCCAGTACTTC. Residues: CASTPNGVAGRETQYF.

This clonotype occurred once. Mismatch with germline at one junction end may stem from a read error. CDR3 in amino acids: CACSFFGLAGGTYEQYF. DNA for the CDR3: TGTGCCTGCAGTTTTTTTGGCCTTGCCGGGGGGACCTACGAGCAGTACTTC. This rearrangement joins TRBV2 to TRBJ2-7; the match to TRBD2 covers 7 bases. The CDR3 runs 17 residues. CDR1 and CDR2 (germline): SNHLY, FYNNEI.

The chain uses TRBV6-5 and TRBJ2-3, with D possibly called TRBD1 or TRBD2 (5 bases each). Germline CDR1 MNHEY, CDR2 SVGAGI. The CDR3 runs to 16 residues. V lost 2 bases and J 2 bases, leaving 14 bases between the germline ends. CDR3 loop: CASSYLRWGNTDTQYF. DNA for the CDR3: TGTGCCAGCAGTTACCTTCGGTGGGGGAACACAGATACGCAGTATTTT.

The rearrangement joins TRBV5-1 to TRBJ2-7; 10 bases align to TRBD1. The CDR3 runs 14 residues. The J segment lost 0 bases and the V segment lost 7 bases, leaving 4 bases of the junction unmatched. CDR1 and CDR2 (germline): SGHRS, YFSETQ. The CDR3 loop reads CASRGTGDSYEQYF. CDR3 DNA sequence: TGCGCCAGCCGGGGGACAGGGGACTCCTACGAGCAGTACTTC.

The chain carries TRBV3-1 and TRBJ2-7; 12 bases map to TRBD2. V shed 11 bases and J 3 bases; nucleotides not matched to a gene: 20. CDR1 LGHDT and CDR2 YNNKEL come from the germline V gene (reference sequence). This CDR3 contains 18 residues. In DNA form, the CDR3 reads TGTGCCTTCAGTCCGAGACTAGCGGGGGTTGCGGAGCGCTACGAGCAGTACTTC. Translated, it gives CAFSPRLAGVAERYEQYF.